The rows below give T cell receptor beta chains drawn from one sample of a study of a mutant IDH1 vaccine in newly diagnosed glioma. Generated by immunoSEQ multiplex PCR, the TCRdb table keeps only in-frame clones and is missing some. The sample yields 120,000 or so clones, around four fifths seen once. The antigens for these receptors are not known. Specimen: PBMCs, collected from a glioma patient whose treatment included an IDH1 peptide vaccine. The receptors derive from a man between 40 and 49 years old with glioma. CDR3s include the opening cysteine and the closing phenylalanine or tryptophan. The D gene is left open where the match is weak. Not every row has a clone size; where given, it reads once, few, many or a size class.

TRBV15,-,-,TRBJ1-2,CATSRTVDGYTF,TGTGCCACCAGCAGGACAGTGGATGGCTACACCTTC
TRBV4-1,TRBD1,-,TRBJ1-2,CASSQDAGGANGYTF,TGCGCCAGCAGCCAAGATGCAGGGGGCGCAAATGGCTACACCTTC
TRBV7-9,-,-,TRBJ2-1,CASSLQYNEQFF,TGTGCCAGCAGCTTACAATACAATGAGCAGTTCTTC
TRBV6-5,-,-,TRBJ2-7,CASSYSIGQQFYEQYF,TGTGCCAGCAGTTACTCGATAGGGCAGCAATTCTACGAGCAGTACTTC
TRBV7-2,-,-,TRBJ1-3,CASSLGALSGNTIYF,TGTGCCAGCAGCTTAGGGGCCTTATCTGGAAACACCATATATTTT
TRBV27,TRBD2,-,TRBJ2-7,CASSFFGGRGPYEQYF,TGTGCCAGCAGTTTCTTCGGCGGGAGGGGGCCCTACGAGCAGTACTTC
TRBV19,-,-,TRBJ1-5,CASRNREIQPQHF,TGTGCCAGTAGGAACAGGGAAATTCAGCCCCAGCATTTT
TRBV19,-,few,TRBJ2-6,CASTPGGRSGANVLTF,TGTGCCAGTACTCCGGGGGGCCGGTCTGGGGCCAACGTCCTGACTTTC
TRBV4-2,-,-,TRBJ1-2,CASSQDKRGSSYTF,TGTGCCAGCAGCCAAGATAAGAGGGGCTCTAGCTACACCTTC
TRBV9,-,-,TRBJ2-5,CASSVGTAGQETQYF,TGTGCCAGCAGCGTAGGGACCGCGGGGCAAGAGACCCAGTACTTC
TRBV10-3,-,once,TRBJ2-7,CAISRRGSPPEQYF,TGTGCCATCAGTCGCCGGGGCAGCCCACCCGAGCAGTACTTC
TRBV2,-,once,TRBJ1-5,CASSAINREQPQHF,TGTGCCAGCAGTGCGATCAACAGGGAACAGCCCCAGCATTTT
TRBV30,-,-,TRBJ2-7,CAWSVLGPPGEQYF,TGTGCCTGGAGTGTACTTGGGCCCCCGGGCGAGCAGTACTTC
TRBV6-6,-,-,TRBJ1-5,CASSFYSNQPQHF,TGTGCCAGCAGTTTTTATAGCAATCAGCCCCAGCATTTT
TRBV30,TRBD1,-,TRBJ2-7,CAWSTGQVQYF,TGTGCCTGGAGTACGGGACAGGTCCAGTACTTC
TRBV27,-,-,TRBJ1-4,CATDKMRGNEKLFF,TGTGCCACGGACAAGATGAGGGGCAATGAAAAACTGTTTTTT